Listed below are T cell receptor beta chains from one sample, sequenced in a study of blood T cell repertoires in COVID-19. Assay used: immunoSEQ multiplex PCR; TCRdb lists only in-frame clones, some missing. Here the sample spans over 130,000 clones, roughly 85% being singletons. Sequenced sample: peripheral blood. The receptor source for this set is a man aged 50-60 years with acute or convalescent COVID-19. The CDR3 runs from the conserved cysteine through the conserved F or W. D genes are given only for firm matches. Where a row states a size, it is once, few, many or the class of an expanded clone; other rows omit it.

V gene	D gene	clone size	J gene	CDR3 protein	CDR3 DNA
TRBV18	NA	NA	TRBJ1-3	CASSPGASGNTIYF	TGTGCCAGCTCACCAGGGGCCTCTGGAAACACCATATATTTT
TRBV4-1	TRBD1	NA	TRBJ1-5	CASSQPGQAGMYPQHF	TGCGCCAGCAGCCAACCGGGACAGGCTGGGATGTATCCCCAGCATTTT
TRBV7-6	NA	NA	TRBJ2-2	CASSPEGAGTAGELFF	TGTGCCAGCAGCCCAGAGGGTGCGGGTACGGCCGGGGAGCTGTTTTTT
TRBV27	TRBD2	NA	TRBJ2-1	CASRASGRYEQFF	TGTGCCAGCAGAGCTAGCGGGAGATATGAGCAGTTCTTC
TRBV7-2	NA	NA	TRBJ1-1	CASSSSYRDEAFF	TGTGCCAGCAGCTCATCCTACAGGGATGAAGCTTTCTTT
TRBV3-1/TRBV3-2	NA	NA	TRBJ2-7	CASSHGTSEQYF	TGTGCCAGCAGCCATGGGACTTCGGAGCAGTACTTC
TRBV28	TRBD2	once	TRBJ2-7	CASSRDPINGRMLYEQYF	TGTGCCAGCAGTAGAGACCCCATTAACGGGAGGATGTTGTACGAGCAGTACTTC
TRBV5-4	TRBD2	NA	TRBJ2-5	CASSSHNRDYQETQYF	TGTGCCAGCAGCTCGCACAACCGGGACTATCAAGAGACCCAGTACTTC
TRBV6-5	TRBD1	NA	TRBJ1-1	CASARDRLTNTEAFF	TGTGCCAGCGCCAGGGACAGACTAACCAACACTGAAGCTTTCTTT
TRBV30	NA	NA	TRBJ2-2	CAWTGDGGGELFF	TGTGCCTGGACGGGAGACGGTGGCGGGGAGCTGTTTTTT
TRBV12-3/TRBV12-4	NA	few	TRBJ1-2	CASSLAPLIGYTF	TGTGCCAGCAGTTTGGCCCCTTTAATTGGCTACACCTTC
TRBV19	TRBD2	NA	TRBJ2-7	CASSIRAGNHYEQYF	TGTGCCAGTAGTATCAGAGCGGGGAACCACTACGAGCAGTACTTC
TRBV7-8	TRBD1	NA	TRBJ1-3	CASSSDRAAGNTIYF	TGTGCCAGCAGCTCGGACAGGGCCGCTGGAAACACCATATATTTT
TRBV7-3	NA	NA	TRBJ1-1	CASSATGYTEAFF	TGTGCCAGCAGCGCCACAGGTTATACTGAAGCTTTCTTT
TRBV10-1	TRBD2	once	TRBJ2-1	CASSDPASGAYNEQFF	TGCGCCAGCAGTGACCCCGCTAGCGGGGCCTACAATGAGCAGTTCTTC
TRBV7-9	NA	NA	TRBJ1-5	CASSATGGGNQPQHF	TGTGCCAGCAGCGCGACAGGCGGCGGCAATCAGCCCCAGCATTTT
TRBV13	NA	NA	TRBJ1-1	CASSLGGRLTEAFF	TGTGCCAGCAGCTTGGGGGGGAGGTTAACTGAAGCTTTCTTT
TRBV19	NA	NA	TRBJ1-1	CATVHRTANTEAFF	TGTGCCACCGTCCACAGGACAGCGAACACTGAAGCTTTCTTT
TRBV14	NA	once	TRBJ2-1	CASSQGQINEQFF	TGTGCCAGCAGCCAAGGACAGATAAATGAGCAGTTCTTC
TRBV30	TRBD1	once	TRBJ1-2	CAWGQGYYGYTF	TGTGCCTGGGGACAGGGGTACTATGGCTACACCTTC
TRBV7-9	TRBD2	NA	TRBJ2-3	CASSLGLAGTTDTQYF	TGTGCCAGCAGCTTAGGACTAGCGGGGACCACAGATACGCAGTATTTT
TRBV11-2	NA	NA	TRBJ2-5	CASSPQTGETQYF	TGTGCCAGCAGCCCCCAGACGGGAGAGACCCAGTACTTC
TRBV5-4	NA	NA	TRBJ2-2	CASRYRTTGELFF	TGTGCCAGCAGATACAGAACTACCGGGGAGCTGTTTTTT
TRBV5-5	NA	NA	TRBJ1-4	CASSLVAGPPDEKLFF	TGTGCCAGCAGCTTGGTTGCTGGGCCCCCGGATGAAAAACTGTTTTTT
TRBV6-5	NA	NA	TRBJ1-5	CASSRGGEGNQPQHF	TGTGCCAGCAGTCGAGGGGGTGAGGGCAATCAGCCCCAGCATTTT
TRBV7-3	NA	NA	TRBJ2-2	CASSLTRSGTGELFF	TGTGCCAGCAGCTTAACGAGGTCCGGCACCGGGGAGCTGTTTTTT
TRBV6-5	NA	NA	TRBJ2-1	CASSYGGNEQFF	TGTGCCAGCAGTTACGGAGGCAATGAGCAGTTCTTC
TRBV27	TRBD1	NA	TRBJ1-1	CASRPDRLNTEAFF	TGTGCCAGCAGGCCGGACAGGTTGAACACTGAAGCTTTCTTT
TRBV15	NA	once	TRBJ1-5	CATSRDVTSNQPQHF	TGTGCCACCAGCAGAGATGTGACTTCCAATCAGCCCCAGCATTTT
TRBV18	TRBD1	NA	TRBJ1-1	CASSPFGQGNTEAFF	TGTGCCAGCTCACCCTTTGGACAGGGGAACACTGAAGCTTTCTTT
TRBV7-8	NA	NA	TRBJ2-1	CASSRIPGSRHEQFF	TGTGCCAGCAGCCGTATTCCCGGGAGTAGGCATGAGCAGTTCTTC
TRBV7-3	NA	NA	TRBJ2-1	CASSFRGNEQFF	TGTGCCAGCAGCTTCCGGGGCAATGAGCAGTTCTTC
TRBV25-1	TRBD1	NA	TRBJ1-5	CASRGQGSQPQHF	TGTGCCAGCAGAGGACAGGGAAGTCAGCCCCAGCATTTT
TRBV13	NA	NA	TRBJ1-2	CASSSGMGGQTNYGYTF	TGTGCCAGCAGCTCGGGGATGGGGGGGCAGACTAACTATGGCTACACCTTC
TRBV30	NA	few	TRBJ1-1	CAWSVSLNMNTEAFF	TGTGCCTGGAGTGTATCTCTGAACATGAACACTGAAGCTTTCTTT
TRBV3-1/TRBV3-2	TRBD1	few	TRBJ2-3	CASKRDRGADTQYF	TGTGCCAGCAAGCGGGACAGGGGGGCAGATACGCAGTATTTT
TRBV5-1	NA	NA	TRBJ2-5	CASSLGLTGTQYF	TGCGCCAGCAGCTTGGGTCTCACGGGGACCCAGTACTTC
TRBV3-1/TRBV3-2	NA	NA	TRBJ1-1	CASSQDSSTEAFF	TGTGCCAGCAGCCAAGACAGTTCCACTGAAGCTTTCTTT
TRBV2	NA	NA	TRBJ2-7	CALKERDTYEQYF	TGTGCCCTAAAGGAGCGGGACACCTACGAGCAGTACTTC